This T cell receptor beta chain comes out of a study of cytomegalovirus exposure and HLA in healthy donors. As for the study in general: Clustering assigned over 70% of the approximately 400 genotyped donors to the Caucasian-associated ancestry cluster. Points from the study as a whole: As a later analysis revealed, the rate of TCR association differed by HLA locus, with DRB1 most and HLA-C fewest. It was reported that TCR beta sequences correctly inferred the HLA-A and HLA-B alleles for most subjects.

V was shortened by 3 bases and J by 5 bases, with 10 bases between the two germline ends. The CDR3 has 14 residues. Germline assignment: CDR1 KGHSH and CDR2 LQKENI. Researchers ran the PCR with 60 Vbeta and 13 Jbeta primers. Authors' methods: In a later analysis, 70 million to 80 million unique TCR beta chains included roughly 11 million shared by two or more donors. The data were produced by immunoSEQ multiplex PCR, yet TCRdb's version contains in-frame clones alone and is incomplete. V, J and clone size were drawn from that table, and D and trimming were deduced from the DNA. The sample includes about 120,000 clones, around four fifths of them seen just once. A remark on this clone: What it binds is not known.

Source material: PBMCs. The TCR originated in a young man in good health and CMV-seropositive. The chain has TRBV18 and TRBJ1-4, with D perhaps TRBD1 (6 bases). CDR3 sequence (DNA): TGTGCCAGCTCACCGGGGGCCGTGAATGAAAAACTGTTTTTT. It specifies CASSPGAVNEKLFF.